Sequencing of this T cell receptor (beta chain) was carried out in a study of T cells in Graves' hyperthyroidism and ophthalmopathy. It was RNA transcripts that yielded the amplified TCR beta CDR3 regions. The TCR CDR3 first-round RT-PCR relied on the HTBI primer set. TCRdb independently ran MiXCR on the multiplex PCR reads; one entry per CDR3 protein. Among approximately 300,000 distinct CDR3 sequences listed, approximately 15% were seen once. The CDR3 runs 18 residues. Trimming took 8 bases from V and 2 from J; bases not matched to a gene: 15. This sequence joins TRBV12-3 or TRBV12-4 and TRBJ2-3, with TRBD2 identical over 11 bases. The source material was blood. This clonotype was obtained from a woman aged 55-69 years with Graves' ophthalmopathy. CDR3 protein: CASPSTGTSGSNTDTQYF. The CDR3 region has the DNA TGTGCCAGCCCATCTACCGGGACTAGCGGTTCGAACACAGATACGCAGTATTTT.